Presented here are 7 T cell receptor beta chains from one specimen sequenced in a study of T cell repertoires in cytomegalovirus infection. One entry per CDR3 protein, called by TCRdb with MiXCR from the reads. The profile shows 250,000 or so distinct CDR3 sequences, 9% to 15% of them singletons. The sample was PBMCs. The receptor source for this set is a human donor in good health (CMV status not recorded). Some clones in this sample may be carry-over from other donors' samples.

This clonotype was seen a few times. CDR3 in amino acids: CASSERDTGELFF. In DNA form, the CDR3 reads TGCGCCAGCAGTGAGCGAGACACCGGGGAGCTGTTTTTT. The chain links TRBV5-1 to TRBJ2-2; D is unclear. V lost 5 bases and J lost 3, with 8 bases in between. The CDR3 covers 13 residues. The germline V gene has CDR1 SGHRS and CDR2 YFSETQ.

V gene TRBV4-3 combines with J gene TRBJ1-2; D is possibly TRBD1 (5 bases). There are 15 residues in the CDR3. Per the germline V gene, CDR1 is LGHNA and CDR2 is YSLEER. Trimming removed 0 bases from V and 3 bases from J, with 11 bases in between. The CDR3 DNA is TGCGCCAGCAGCCAAGAACCAGGAGGGGACTATGGCTACACCTTC. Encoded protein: CASSQEPGGDYGYTF.

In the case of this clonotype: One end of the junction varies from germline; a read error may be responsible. In DNA form, the CDR3 reads TGTGCCCGCAGCTTGCGGGGGAACACTGATGCTTTCTTT. Translated, it gives CARSLRGNTDAFF. The chain employs TRBV7-2 and TRBJ1-1; D is possibly TRBD1 (5 bases). This CDR3 has 13 residues. Germline values: CDR1 SGHTA, CDR2 FQGNSA.

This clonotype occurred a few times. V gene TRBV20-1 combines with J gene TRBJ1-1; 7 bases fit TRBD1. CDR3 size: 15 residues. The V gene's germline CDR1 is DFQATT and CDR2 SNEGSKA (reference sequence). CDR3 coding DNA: TGCAGCCCCAGTGAGGGGGCAGGGGGTAGAACTGAAGCTTTCTTT. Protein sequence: CSPSEGAGGRTEAFF.

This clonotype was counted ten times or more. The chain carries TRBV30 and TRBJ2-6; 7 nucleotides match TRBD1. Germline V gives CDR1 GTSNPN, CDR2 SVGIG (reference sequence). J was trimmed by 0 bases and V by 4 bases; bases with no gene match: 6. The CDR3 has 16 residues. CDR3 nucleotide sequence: TGTGCCTGGACTCTCAGGGGGAACTCTGGGGCCAACGTCCTGACTTTC. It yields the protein CAWTLRGNSGANVLTF.

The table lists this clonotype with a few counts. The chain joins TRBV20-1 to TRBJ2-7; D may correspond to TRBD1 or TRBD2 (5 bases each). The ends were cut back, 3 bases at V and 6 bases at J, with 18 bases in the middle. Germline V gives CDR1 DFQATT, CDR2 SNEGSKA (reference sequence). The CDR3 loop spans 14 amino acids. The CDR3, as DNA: TGCAGTGCTAGGGGGTCGGGACCAGCGGCCGAGCAGTACTTC. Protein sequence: CSARGSGPAAEQYF.

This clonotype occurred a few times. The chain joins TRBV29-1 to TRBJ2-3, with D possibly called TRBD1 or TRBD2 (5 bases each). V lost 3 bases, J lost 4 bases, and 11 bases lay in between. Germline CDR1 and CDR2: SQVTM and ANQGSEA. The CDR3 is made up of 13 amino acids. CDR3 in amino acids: CSVDEGTADTQYF. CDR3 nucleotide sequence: TGCAGCGTTGACGAGGGGACCGCAGATACGCAGTATTTT.